The rows below give T cell receptor beta chains drawn from one sample of a study of cytomegalovirus exposure and HLA in healthy donors. Sequencing used immunoSEQ multiplex PCR; TCRdb keeps in-frame clones, though not all of them. The table includes tens of thousands of clones, just under 80% detected once. The source material was PBMCs. These receptors all come from a man in his forties in good health and CMV-seronegative. Each CDR3 is given with its conserved first and last residue. A D gene is named only where the DNA matches it firmly.

d_gene,v_gene,j_gene,CDR3aa
TRBD1,TRBV29-1,TRBJ2-5,CSVAPGGGKETQYF
TRBD2,TRBV9,TRBJ2-1,CASSTQLAGGNEQFF
TRBD2,TRBV11-2,-,CASSRTSGYYEQYF
TRBD1,TRBV28,TRBJ2-7,CASSSPGQVLLYEQYF
TRBD2,TRBV7-9,TRBJ2-1,CASSSLAGSYNEQFF
TRBD2,TRBV5-1,TRBJ2-7,CASSREAGGPYEQYF
TRBD2,TRBV28,TRBJ2-3,CASSSSQGWLAGSRGGTQYF
TRBD1,TRBV5-1,TRBJ2-7,CASSWGTGISYEQYF
TRBD2,TRBV7-2,TRBJ2-7,CASSPQGLSYEQYF
TRBD2,TRBV5-6,TRBJ2-7,CASSFPSGGTYEQYF
TRBD1,TRBV7-9,TRBJ2-7,CASSSGQGFYEQYF
-,TRBV12-2,TRBJ2-6,CASRLPKVGGLLSGANVLTF
-,TRBV28,TRBJ2-1,CASTLPGRRGNEEFF
-,TRBV6-6,TRBJ2-1,CASTRDPSSYNEQFF
-,TRBV10-1,TRBJ2-1,CASSEAKGVSHNEQFF
TRBD2,TRBV11-2,TRBJ2-7,CASSFSGLAYEQYF
-,TRBV6-1,TRBJ2-1,CASSEAGRKNNEQFF
-,TRBV14,TRBJ2-2,CASSHLTGRNTGELFF
TRBD1,TRBV25-1,TRBJ2-3,CASSAGQGLDTQYF
-,TRBV6-5,TRBJ2-7,CASSYLAGRGSYEQYF
-,TRBV7-9,TRBJ2-1,CASSAGLFYNEQFF
-,TRBV2,TRBJ2-3,CASSAGESADTQYF
TRBD2,TRBV5-4,TRBJ2-7,CASSTGTSHEQYF
-,TRBV29-1,TRBJ2-5,CSVEVQQETQYF
TRBD1,TRBV28,TRBJ2-7,CASSLGTGRLYEQYF
-,TRBV5-1,TRBJ2-7,CASSYDSLGEQYF
TRBD1,TRBV9,TRBJ1-5,CASSVGGQPNQVQHF
-,TRBV14,TRBJ1-3,CASSQDYGVIPGNTIYF
TRBD1,TRBV5-3,TRBJ1-4,CASHNRGEKLFF
TRBD1,TRBV5-1,TRBJ2-2,CASSPDTGANTGELFF
-,TRBV28,TRBJ2-3,CASRGGADTQYF
-,TRBV10-3,TRBJ1-1,CAIRAGGHTEAFF
TRBD1,TRBV29-1,TRBJ1-2,CSVAPTGGNYGYTF
-,TRBV5-4,TRBJ2-4,CASSFEPTENIQYF
TRBD2,TRBV5-1,-,CASSWTSGSYEQYF
TRBD1,TRBV7-2,TRBJ2-5,CASSRRDRGTETQYF
-,TRBV28,TRBJ1-1,CASSFQDRRNTEAFF
-,TRBV28,TRBJ1-6,CASTSGDSYNSPLHF
-,TRBV6-1,-,CASSEGGFPYEQYF
-,TRBV7-3,TRBJ2-5,CASSRSAGQETQYF
TRBD2,TRBV19,TRBJ2-3,CASSTLSGGTDTQYF
-,TRBV6-5,TRBJ2-7,CASSEYKGGYEQYF
TRBD2,TRBV5-1,TRBJ2-1,CASSLESAGGPDEQFF
-,TRBV7-9,TRBJ1-1,CATVRVNTEAFF
TRBD2,TRBV2,TRBJ2-1,CASSEDGLVANEQFF
-,TRBV6-6,TRBJ1-1,CASRGAKENTEAFF
-,TRBV5-1,TRBJ2-1,CASTRDGSSYNEQFF
TRBD1,TRBV5-4,TRBJ1-5,CASSADRENQPQHF
-,TRBV28,TRBJ1-1,CASSTSGLGNTEAFF
-,TRBV19,TRBJ2-1,CASTMRGSRVNEQFF
TRBD2,TRBV5-1,TRBJ2-7,CASRAREGPDYEQYF
-,TRBV6-4,TRBJ2-3,CASSDSSHSNTDTQYF
-,TRBV4-1,TRBJ1-2,CASSQIQGGTNYGYTF
TRBD1,TRBV5-1,TRBJ1-4,CASSLALGQGVSSEKLFF
-,TRBV7-9,TRBJ1-1,CASSRGHTRSNTEAFF
-,TRBV10-2,TRBJ1-5,CASCEDNNQPQHF
-,TRBV7-9,TRBJ2-4,CSSSLVQGPKVVQYF